The 22 T cell receptor beta chains below come from one sample, sequenced in a study of blood T cell repertoires in COVID-19. The method was immunoSEQ multiplex PCR; TCRdb's version includes in-frame clones alone and lacks a portion of them. This sample has around 360,000 clones; about 90% occur once, and the top ten carry approximately 3%. Sample: PBMCs or T cells enriched from blood (not recorded which). Receptor source: a woman in her twenties or thirties who had recovered from COVID-19.

This clone was recorded only once. V gene TRBV20-1 combines with J gene TRBJ2-1; tentative D call: TRBD1 (5 bases). Germline assignment: CDR1 DFQATT and CDR2 SNEGSKA (reference sequence). V dropped 8 bases and J dropped 6 bases, with 11 bases sitting between them. This CDR3 spans 11 amino acids. DNA for the CDR3: TGCAGTCCAACTCAGGGCAATGAGCAGTTCTTC. As protein: CSPTQGNEQFF.

The chain uses TRBV19 and TRBJ2-3; 7 bases line up with TRBD2. The junction had 4 bases not matched to a gene; V was cut back by 9 bases and J by 1 base. The CDR3 is 13 amino acids. Germline CDR1 and CDR2: LNHDA and SQIVND (reference sequence). The CDR3 DNA is TGTGCCAGCGAGCGGGACGGCACAGATACGCAGTATTTT. It translates to CASERDGTDTQYF. Combining the CDR3 with reference TRBV19 and TRBJ2-3 gives the whole variable domain DGGITQSPKYLFRKEGQNVTLSCEQNLNHDAMYWYRQDPGQGLRLIYYSQIVNDFQKGDIAEGYSVSREKKESFPLTVTSAQKNPTAFYLCASERDGTDTQYFGPGTRLTVL.

The rearrangement joins TRBV5-1 to TRBJ2-7, with a weak D call TRBD2 (6 bases). This CDR3 comprises 15 residues. Germline V CDR1 and CDR2: SGHRS, YFSETQ. The V end was cut by 4 bases, the J end by 3 bases, with 17 bases between. The CDR3 is CASSEEGPLFYEQYF. In nucleotides, the CDR3 is TGCGCCAGCAGCGAGGAGGGGCCGCTTTTCTACGAGCAGTACTTC.

This rearrangement joins TRBV19 to TRBJ2-5; possibly TRBD1 for D (6 bases). This CDR3 comprises 14 residues. V was shortened by 1 base and J by 4 bases, with 10 bases between the two germline ends. CDR1 and CDR2 from the germline V gene are LNHDA and SQIVND (reference sequence). The CDR3 sequence: CASSIVDRIETQYF. The CDR3 nucleotides read TGTGCCAGTAGTATAGTTGACAGGATAGAGACCCAGTACTTC.

The V gene is TRBV18, the J gene TRBJ1-2; D unresolved. Trimming took 4 bases from V and 3 from J, leaving 18 bases between them. The CDR3 is made up of 16 amino acids. CDR1 KGHSH and CDR2 LQKENI come from the germline V gene. The CDR3 DNA reads TGTGCCAGCTCACAAGATCTCTCCGGGTCCGACTATGGCTACACCTTC. Residues: CASSQDLSGSDYGYTF.

About this clone itself: Other DNA sequences in the same sample also yield this CDR3. The CDR3 sequence: CASSPGQGGSYEQYF. The CDR3 nucleotides are TGTGCCAGCTCACCCGGACAGGGGGGGTCCTACGAGCAGTACTTC. This chain links TRBV18 with TRBJ2-7; 10 nucleotides agree with TRBD1. Germline loops: CDR1 KGHSH, CDR2 LQKENI. Trimming removed 3 bases from V and 1 base from J; junction bases left unmatched: 3. This CDR3 contains 15 residues.

This clone occurred once. The chain has TRBV3-1 (or the pseudogene TRBV3-2) and TRBJ2-3, with 7 bases matching TRBD2. This CDR3 has 15 amino acids. Germline V gene lookup returns CDR1 LGHDT and CDR2 YNNKEL (reference sequence). The ends lost 4 bases at V and 5 bases at J; junction bases unmatched: 9. CDR3 coding DNA: TGTGCCAGCAGCCCTACGTCGGGAGGAAAAGATACGCAGTATTTT. Protein: CASSPTSGGKDTQYF.

J is TRBJ2-7 and V is TRBV28; 10 nucleotides match TRBD2. Germline assignment: CDR1 MDHEN and CDR2 SYDVKM. V was clipped by 5 bases and J by 2 bases; unmatched bases: 9. The CDR3 sequence is 16 residues long. The CDR3 reads CASSPPGLAATYEQYF. The CDR3 nucleotides read TGTGCCAGCAGTCCCCCTGGACTAGCGGCTACCTACGAGCAGTACTTC.

The chain joins TRBV19 to TRBJ2-7, with TRBD1 identical over 7 bases. Unmatched junction bases numbered 7, after V lost 5 bases and J lost 3 bases. The V gene's germline CDR1 is LNHDA and CDR2 SQIVND (reference sequence). The CDR3 has 14 residues. The CDR3 DNA sequence: TGTGCCAGTAGTCCTCGGGACAGAAGCTACGAGCAGTACTTC. Amino acid sequence: CASSPRDRSYEQYF.

The chain couples TRBV15 to TRBJ2-2; TRBD1 aligns across 7 bases. Per germline, CDR1 LNHNV and CDR2 YYDKDF (reference sequence). The junction had 3 bases not matched to a gene; V was cut back by 5 bases and J by 6 bases. The CDR3 totals 13 residues. The CDR3 DNA is TGTGCCACCAGCGGGACAGTCGCCGGGGAGCTGTTTTTT. The encoded protein is CATSGTVAGELFF.

The chain uses TRBV29-1 and TRBJ2-7; D might be TRBD1 (7 bases). V was shortened by 4 bases and J by 1 base, with 20 bases between the two germline ends. Germline values: CDR1 SQVTM, CDR2 ANQGSEA. The length of the CDR3 is 16 residues. The CDR3 loop reads CSVVYGGQSPSYEQYF. Here the CDR3 DNA reads TGCAGCGTTGTCTACGGGGGACAGTCACCTTCCTACGAGCAGTACTTC.

The chain has TRBV2 and TRBJ2-1; no definite D call. Germline CDR1 is SNHLY and CDR2 is FYNNEI. The CDR3 has 13 residues. Trimming shortened V by 6 bases and J by 6 bases, and 12 bases separated the two germline ends. The CDR3 nucleotides read TGTGCCAGCAGCGTAGACTCGACCAATGAGCAGTTCTTC. Translated, it gives CASSVDSTNEQFF.

V is TRBV12-3 or TRBV12-4 and J is TRBJ1-4, with D unclear. This CDR3 is built from 13 residues. V was trimmed by 7 bases and J by 2 bases, leaving 8 bases between them. Here the CDR3 reads CASTPSTNEKLFF. CDR3 DNA: TGTGCCAGCACCCCCTCCACTAATGAAAAACTGTTTTTT.

Of note for this clone: The same CDR3 also results from other DNA sequences found in this sample. The chain links TRBV18 to TRBJ2-7; D ambiguous. Germline CDR1 reads KGHSH; CDR2 reads LQKENI. V gave up 2 bases and J gave up 1 base, with 9 bases separating them. This CDR3 contains 14 residues. CDR3 DNA sequence: TGTGCCAGCTCACCAACCGGTCAATCCTACGAGCAGTACTTC. The encoded protein is CASSPTGQSYEQYF.

V gene TRBV19 combines with J gene TRBJ2-7, with TRBD2 matching over 9 bases. Germline CDR1 and CDR2: LNHDA and SQIVND (reference sequence). The CDR3 length is 14 residues. J lost 5 bases, V lost 3 bases, and 5 bases had no gene match. CDR3 nucleotide sequence: TGTGCCAGTAGTATTTCTCGGACTAGCGACGAGCAGTACTTC. Its translation: CASSISRTSDEQYF. The entire variable domain, with the rest obtained from reference TRBV19 and TRBJ2-7, is as follows: DGGITQSPKYLFRKEGQNVTLSCEQNLNHDAMYWYRQDPGQGLRLIYYSQIVNDFQKGDIAEGYSVSREKKESFPLTVTSAQKNPTAFYLCASSISRTSDEQYFGPGTRLTVT.

Turning to this clone: The same CDR3 also results from other DNA sequences found in this sample. The V call is TRBV6-4, the J call TRBJ1-5; D is unresolved. This CDR3 has 13 amino acids. The germline CDR1 and CDR2 sequences are MRHNA and SNTAGT. V shed 4 bases and J shed 3 bases, with 7 bases lying between them. CDR3 DNA: TGTGCCAGCAGTGCTAGATTCAATCAGCCCCAGCATTTT. This gives the protein CASSARFNQPQHF.

This chain uses TRBV2 with TRBJ1-1; D is unclear. V gave up 6 bases and J gave up 3 bases, with 11 bases separating them. Per the germline V gene, CDR1 is SNHLY and CDR2 is FYNNEI. This CDR3 has 13 residues. CDR3 in amino acids: CASRETVDTEAFF. CDR3 coding DNA: TGTGCCAGCAGAGAGACTGTGGACACTGAAGCTTTCTTT.

On this clone: Other DNA sequences in this sample translate to the same CDR3. V and J are TRBV28 and TRBJ2-3, with TRBD2 as a possible D gene (6 bases). This CDR3 is built from 15 residues. The V and J ends lost 3 bases and 1 base respectively, with 11 bases between them. Germline loops: CDR1 MDHEN, CDR2 SYDVKM. The CDR3 here is CASSFGTGGTDTQYF. The CDR3 DNA follows: TGTGCCAGCAGTTTTGGGACGGGGGGCACAGATACGCAGTATTTT.

This clone was recorded once. This sample includes further DNA sequences coding for the same CDR3. The chain combines TRBV14 with TRBJ1-3; tentative D call: TRBD1 (6 bases). The CDR3 loop spans 14 amino acids. V was shortened by 3 bases and J by 0 bases, with 6 bases between the two germline ends. The germline gives CDR1 SGHDN, CDR2 FVKESK. The CDR3 is CASSQDSSGNTIYF. The CDR3 DNA is TGTGCCAGCAGCCAGGACAGCTCTGGAAACACCATATATTTT.

The chain combines TRBV3-1 (or the pseudogene TRBV3-2) with TRBJ2-1; D gene ambiguous. The germline V gene has CDR1 LGHDT and CDR2 YNNKEL (reference sequence). This CDR3 region has 14 residues. Trimming pared 1 base from V and 7 bases from J, leaving 11 bases between. The CDR3, as DNA: TGTGCCAGCAGCCAAGGTTATGAGGCGAATGAGCAGTTCTTC. Encoded protein: CASSQGYEANEQFF.

This chain links TRBV7-2 with TRBJ2-7; D might be TRBD1 (6 bases). The CDR3 has 14 amino acids. The germline V gene encodes CDR1 SGHTA and CDR2 FQGNSA. The V end was cut by 2 bases, the J end by 2 bases, with 10 bases between. As DNA, the CDR3 is TGTGCCAGCAGCTTAACAGGGCCCACCTACGAGCAGTACTTC. Amino acids: CASSLTGPTYEQYF.

The chain combines TRBV12-3 or TRBV12-4 with TRBJ1-1; the D is unclear. The V gene lost 3 bases and the J gene lost 4 bases, with 9 bases spanning the gap. The CDR3 covers 13 residues. The CDR3 DNA follows: TGTGCCAGCAGTTTTGAGTACGGCACTGAAGCTTTCTTT. Protein product: CASSFEYGTEAFF.